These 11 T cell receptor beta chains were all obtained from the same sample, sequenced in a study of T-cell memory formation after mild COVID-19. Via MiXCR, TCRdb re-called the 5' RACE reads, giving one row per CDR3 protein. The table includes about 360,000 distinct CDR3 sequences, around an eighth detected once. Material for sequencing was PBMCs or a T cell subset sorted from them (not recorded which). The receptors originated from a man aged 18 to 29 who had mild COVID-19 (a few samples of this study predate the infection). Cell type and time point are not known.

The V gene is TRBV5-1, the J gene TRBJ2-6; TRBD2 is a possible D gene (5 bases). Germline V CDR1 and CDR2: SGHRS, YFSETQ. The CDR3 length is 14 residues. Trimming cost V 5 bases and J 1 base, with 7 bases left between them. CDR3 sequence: CASRRVSGANVLTF. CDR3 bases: TGCGCCAGCAGGAGGGTTTCTGGGGCCAACGTCCTGACTTTC.

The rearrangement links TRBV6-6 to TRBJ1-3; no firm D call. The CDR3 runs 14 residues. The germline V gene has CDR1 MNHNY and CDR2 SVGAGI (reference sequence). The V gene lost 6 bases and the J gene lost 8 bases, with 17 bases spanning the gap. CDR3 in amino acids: CASRVYDGGDTIYF. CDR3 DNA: TGTGCCAGCAGGGTATACGACGGCGGGGACACCATATATTTT.

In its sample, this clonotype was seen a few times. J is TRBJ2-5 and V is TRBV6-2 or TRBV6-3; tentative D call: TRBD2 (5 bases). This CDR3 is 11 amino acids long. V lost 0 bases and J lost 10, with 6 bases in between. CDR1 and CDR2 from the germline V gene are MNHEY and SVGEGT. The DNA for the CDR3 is TGTGCCAGCAGTTACTCTGGGAGCCAGTACTTC. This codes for CASSYSGSQYF.

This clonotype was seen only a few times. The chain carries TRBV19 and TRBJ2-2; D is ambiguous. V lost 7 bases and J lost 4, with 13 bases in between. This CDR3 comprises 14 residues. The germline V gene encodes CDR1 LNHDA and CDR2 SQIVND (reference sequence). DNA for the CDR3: TGTGCCAGTACCCCGGGCCCTATCACCGGGGAGCTGTTTTTT. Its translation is CASTPGPITGELFF. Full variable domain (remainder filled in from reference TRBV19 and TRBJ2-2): DGGITQSPKYLFRKEGQNVTLSCEQNLNHDAMYWYRQDPGQGLRLIYYSQIVNDFQKGDIAEGYSVSREKKESFPLTVTSAQKNPTAFYLCASTPGPITGELFFGEGSRLTVL.

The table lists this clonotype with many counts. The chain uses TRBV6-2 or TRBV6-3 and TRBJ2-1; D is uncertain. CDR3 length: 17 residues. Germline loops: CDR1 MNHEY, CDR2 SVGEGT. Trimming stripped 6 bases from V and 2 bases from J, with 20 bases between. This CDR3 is CASRVKTPRSPYNEQFF. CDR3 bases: TGTGCCAGCAGGGTTAAGACCCCTAGGTCCCCCTACAATGAGCAGTTCTTC.

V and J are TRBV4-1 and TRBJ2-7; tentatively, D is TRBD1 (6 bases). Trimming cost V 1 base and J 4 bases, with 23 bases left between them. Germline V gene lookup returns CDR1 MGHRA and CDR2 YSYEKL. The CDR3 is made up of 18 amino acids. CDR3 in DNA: TGCGCCAGCAGCCAAGCCGCAGGGGTCGGTTCAGTGTCGTACGAGCAGTACGTC. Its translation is CASSQAAGVGSVSYEQYV.

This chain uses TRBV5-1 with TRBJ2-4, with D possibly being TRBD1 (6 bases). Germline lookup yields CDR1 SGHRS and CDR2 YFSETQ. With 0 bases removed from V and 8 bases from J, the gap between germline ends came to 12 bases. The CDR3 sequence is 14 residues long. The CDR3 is CASSLGQDEHIQYF. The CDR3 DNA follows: TGCGCCAGCAGCTTGGGACAGGATGAGCACATTCAGTACTTC. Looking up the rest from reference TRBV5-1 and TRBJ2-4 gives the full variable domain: KAGVTQTPRYLIKTRGQQVTLSCSPISGHRSVSWYQQTPGQGLQFLFEYFSETQRNKGNFPGRFSGRQFSNSRSEMNVSTLELGDSALYLCASSLGQDEHIQYFGAGTRLSVL.

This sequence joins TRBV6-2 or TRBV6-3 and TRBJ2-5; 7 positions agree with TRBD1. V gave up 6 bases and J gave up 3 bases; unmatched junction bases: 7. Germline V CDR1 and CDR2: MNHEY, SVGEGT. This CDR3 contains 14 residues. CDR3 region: CASREQGVEETQYF. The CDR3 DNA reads TGTGCCAGCAGGGAGCAGGGGGTAGAAGAGACCCAGTACTTC.

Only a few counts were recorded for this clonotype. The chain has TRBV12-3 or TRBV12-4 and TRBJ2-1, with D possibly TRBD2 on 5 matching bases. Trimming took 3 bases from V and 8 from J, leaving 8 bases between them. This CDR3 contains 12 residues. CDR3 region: CASSFLAHEQFF. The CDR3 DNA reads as TGTGCCAGCAGTTTTCTAGCACATGAGCAGTTCTTC.

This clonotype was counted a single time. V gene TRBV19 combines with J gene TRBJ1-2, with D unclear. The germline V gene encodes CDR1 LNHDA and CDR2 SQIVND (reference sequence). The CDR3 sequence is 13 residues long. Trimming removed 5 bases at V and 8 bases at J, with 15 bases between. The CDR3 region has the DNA TGTGCCAGTAGTCTTCGGTTATCTGGCGGCTACACCTTC. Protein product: CASSLRLSGGYTF.

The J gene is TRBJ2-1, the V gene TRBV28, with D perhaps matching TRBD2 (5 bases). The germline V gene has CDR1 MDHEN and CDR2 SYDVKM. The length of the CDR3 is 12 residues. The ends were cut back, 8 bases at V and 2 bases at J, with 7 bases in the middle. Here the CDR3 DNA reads TGTGCCAGCGGTAGCGCCTACAATGAGCAGTTCTTC. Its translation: CASGSAYNEQFF.